The 28 T cell receptor beta chains presented below share a single source sample, sequenced in a study of technical replicates of blood from a handful of donors. Some clones are missing from TCRdb's copy, which holds only in-frame ones; the method was immunoSEQ multiplex PCR. Of roughly 50,000 clones listed, about 95% are singletons. The specimen was PBMCs. The receptors originated from a human donor in good health. Some clones in this sample may be carry-over from other donors' samples.

The chain combines TRBV27 with TRBJ2-7; tentative D call: TRBD1 (6 bases). The CDR3 has 13 amino acids. CDR1 is MNHEY and CDR2 is SMNVEV in the germline V gene (reference sequence). V lost 2 bases to trimming and J lost 4 bases, with 9 bases between them. CDR3 region: CASSLGTRYEQYF. The CDR3 region has the DNA TGTGCCAGCAGTTTAGGGACACGGTACGAGCAGTACTTC.

J is TRBJ2-3 and V is TRBV1; the D call of TRBD2 is as the table states it, not checked on the DNA. TRBV1 constitutes a pseudogene. The CDR3 length is 15 residues. The CDR3 coding sequence is TGCACCAGCTCACGGGGGGGGTTGAGGGCAGATACGCAGTATTTT. Protein: CTSSRGGLRADTQYF.

J is TRBJ2-2 and V is TRBV7-8; 9 bases map to TRBD2. The CDR3 has 16 amino acids. After removal of 5 bases from V and 6 bases from J, the junction contained 10 bases not matched to a gene. Germline-derived CDR1 and CDR2 are SGHVS and FQNEAQ. Here the CDR3 reads CASSPTVAGGPGELFF. DNA of the CDR3: TGTGCCAGCAGCCCAACCGTTGCGGGAGGGCCCGGGGAGCTGTTTTTT.

The rearrangement joins TRBV7-2 to TRBJ2-7, with 10 bases identical to TRBD1. The germline gives CDR1 SGHTA, CDR2 FQGNSA. The CDR3 loop spans 16 amino acids. V gave up 0 bases and J gave up 1 base; unmatched junction bases: 3. CDR3 in DNA: TGTGCCAGCAGCTTAGCCCGGACAGGGGGATCCTACGAGCAGTACTTC. Protein product: CASSLARTGGSYEQYF.

The rearrangement joins TRBV15 to TRBJ2-7; TRBD2 matches 9 bases. From germline, CDR1 is LNHNV and CDR2 YYDKDF (reference sequence). V lost 5 bases and J lost 2; bases outside the gene matches: 16. CDR3 length equals 18 residues. The CDR3 spells CATSVGRTLAGWTYEQYF. As DNA, the CDR3 is TGTGCCACCAGCGTCGGAAGGACCCTAGCGGGGTGGACCTACGAGCAGTACTTC. Supplemented by reference TRBV15 and TRBJ2-7, the full variable domain reads DAMVIQNPRYQVTQFGKPVTLSCSQTLNHNVMYWYQQKSSQAPKLLFHYYDKDFNNEADTPDNFQSRRPNTSFCFLDIRSPGLGDTAMYLCATSVGRTLAGWTYEQYFGPGTRLTVT.

This chain links TRBV4-3 with TRBJ2-7; 11 nucleotides match TRBD2. Per the germline V gene, CDR1 is LGHNA and CDR2 is YSLEER. After removal of 3 bases from V and 3 bases from J, the junction contained 1 base not matched to a gene. This CDR3 has 14 residues. CDR3 nucleotide sequence: TGCGCCAGCAGCCAGGGGACTAGCGGCTACGAGCAGTACTTC. Protein sequence: CASSQGTSGYEQYF.

The chain carries TRBV5-1 and TRBJ2-1; 9 bases align to TRBD2. Trimming removed 3 bases from V and 2 bases from J; junction bases left unmatched: 3. Germline lookup yields CDR1 SGHRS and CDR2 YFSETQ. The CDR3 runs 15 residues. Here the CDR3 DNA reads TGCGCCAGCAGCTATTTAGCGGGAGCCTACAATGAGCAGTTCTTC. Translating gives CASSYLAGAYNEQFF.

Of note for this clone: Other DNA sequences from this sample encode an identical CDR3 as well. The rearrangement uses TRBV5-1 and TRBJ1-6, with D perhaps matching TRBD1 (5 bases). Trimming took 4 bases from V and 6 from J, leaving 11 bases between them. This CDR3 spans 14 amino acids. Germline-derived CDR1 and CDR2 are SGHRS and YFSETQ. CDR3 sequence: CASSAGTGNSPLHF. Written as DNA, the CDR3 is TGCGCCAGCAGCGCGGGGACGGGTAATTCACCCCTCCACTTT.

The chain has TRBV6-5 and TRBJ2-5, with TRBD1 matching 10 bases. There are 15 residues in the CDR3. The V gene's germline CDR1 is MNHEY and CDR2 SVGAGI. Unmatched junction bases numbered 3, after V lost 0 bases and J lost 5 bases. The DNA of the CDR3 is TGTGCCAGCAGTTACTCCGGGACAGGGGCGGAGACCCAGTACTTC. Residues: CASSYSGTGAETQYF.

The J gene is TRBJ1-2, the V gene TRBV30; no firm D call. Germline V gene data show CDR1 as GTSNPN and CDR2 as SVGIG (reference sequence). The CDR3 is made up of 11 amino acids. V lost 4 bases and J 7 bases, leaving 10 bases between the germline ends. CDR3 protein: CAWIVSGGYTF. The CDR3 bases are TGTGCCTGGATAGTGTCTGGTGGCTACACCTTC.

This sequence joins TRBV11-3 and TRBJ2-3; 8 bases match TRBD2. The trim removed 6 bases at V and 6 bases at J, leaving 5 bases unmatched. The CDR3 length is 13 residues. From germline, CDR1 is SGHNT and CDR2 YENEEA. CDR3 bases: TGTGCCAGCAGTTATAGCGGGGAGGATACGCAGTATTTT. This translates into CASSYSGEDTQYF.

Here the CDR3 reads CASSQIIGPGDHYGYTF. The CDR3 bases are TGTGCCAGCAGCCAGATCATCGGTCCAGGGGATCACTATGGCTACACCTTC. The rearrangement joins TRBV4-2 to TRBJ1-2; D possibly corresponds to TRBD1 (6 bases). The germline V gene encodes CDR1 LGHNA and CDR2 YNFKEQ. Trimming took off 3 bases at V and 3 bases at J, with 20 bases between the two ends. The CDR3 length is 17 residues.

CDR3 sequence reads: CSVEMSGGGAQYF. In DNA, the CDR3 is TGCAGCGTTGAAATGAGCGGGGGAGGTGCGCAGTATTTT. The chain recombines TRBV29-1 with TRBJ2-3; 8 bases agree with TRBD2. Trimming removed 2 bases from V and 10 bases from J; junction bases left unmatched: 8. Germline CDR1 and CDR2: SQVTM and ANQGSEA. CDR3 length equals 13 residues.

This clone was observed a single time. V usage is TRBV7-9 and J usage is TRBJ2-7, with 8 bases lining up with TRBD2. V shed 4 bases, J shed 5 bases, and the junction held 4 bases outside the gene matches. Germline assignment: CDR1 SEHNR and CDR2 FQNEAQ (reference sequence). CDR3 size: 13 residues. The CDR3 bases are TGTGCCAGCAGCTACGGGAGGGCCGACGAGCAGTACTTC. It yields the protein CASSYGRADEQYF.

The chain recombines TRBV10-2 with TRBJ2-2; 14 bases match TRBD2. Looked up from germline, CDR1 is WSHSY and CDR2 is SAAADI. This CDR3 contains 19 residues. With 5 bases clipped from V and 7 bases from J, the junction kept 15 bases outside the gene matches. CDR3 sequence: CASSSGTSGGLANVGELFF. Here the CDR3 DNA reads TGCGCCAGCAGTTCCGGGACTAGCGGGGGCCTAGCGAATGTCGGGGAGCTGTTTTTT.

This rearrangement joins TRBV14 to TRBJ2-3; D ambiguous. The germline V and J ends were trimmed by 1 base and 3 bases, with 8 bases remaining between them. Germline V CDR1 and CDR2: SGHDN, FVKESK. The CDR3 consists of 14 residues. The CDR3 loop is CASSQVRQTDTQYF. As DNA, the CDR3 is TGTGCCAGCAGCCAAGTGAGACAAACAGATACGCAGTATTTT.

This CDR3 reads CASSRQQGVDEQFF. CDR3 DNA sequence: TGTGCCAGCAGCAGGCAACAGGGGGTCGATGAGCAGTTCTTC. The chain joins TRBV5-4 to TRBJ2-1; 8 bases line up with TRBD1. The CDR3 runs to 14 residues. Per the germline V gene, CDR1 is SGHNT and CDR2 is YYREEE (reference sequence). With V trimmed by 4 bases and J by 8 bases, 8 bases remained unmatched.

The genes are TRBV21-1 and TRBJ1-1; the table's TRBD1 call for D was not verified on the DNA. TRBV21-1 is a recognized pseudogene. The CDR3 has 14 residues. CDR3 DNA: TGTGCCAGCAGCAGACAGGGGGAAGGTTCGGCGGCTTTCTTT. Translated: CASSRQGEGSAAFF.

The chain is built from TRBV10-3 and TRBJ2-7, with TRBD1 matching 9 bases. The V and J ends lost 11 bases and 3 bases, in that order; junction bases with no gene match: 5. Germline V gene sequence: CDR1 ENHRY, CDR2 SYGVKD. The CDR3 consists of 12 residues. The CDR3 here is CAVRDRVYEQYF. In DNA form, the CDR3 reads TGTGCCGTCCGGGACAGGGTCTACGAGCAGTACTTC.

V gene TRBV12-5 combines with J gene TRBJ1-1; D gene uncertain. In germline, CDR1 is LGHNT, CDR2 FRNRAP. The germline V and J ends were trimmed by 1 base and 5 bases, with 20 bases remaining between them. This CDR3 comprises 17 residues. CDR3 in DNA: TGTGCTAGTGGTTTGGACGACTCCACTCTTTCGGGTACTGAAGCTTTCTTT. Translating gives CASGLDDSTLSGTEAFF.

This chain joins TRBV6-1 and TRBJ1-6, with D uncertain. Germline loops: CDR1 MNHNS, CDR2 SASEGT. V dropped 2 bases and J dropped 11 bases, with 16 bases sitting between them. This CDR3 spans 15 amino acids. DNA for the CDR3: TGTGCCAGCAGTGAATCCCCCAACTCAATAACACCCCTCCACTTT. Translation gives CASSESPNSITPLHF.

The chain recombines TRBV30 with TRBJ2-6; possible D gene TRBD1, 6 bases. Per germline, CDR1 GTSNPN and CDR2 SVGIG (reference sequence). The CDR3 is 15 amino acids. V lost 1 base and J lost 0, with 7 bases in between. CDR3 nucleotide sequence: TGTGCCTGGAGTGAACAGGGCTCTGGGGCCAACGTCCTGACTTTC. It specifies CAWSEQGSGANVLTF.

This rearrangement joins TRBV11-2 to TRBJ2-7, with D perhaps matching TRBD2 (5 bases). Trimming took off 6 bases at V and 0 bases at J, with 15 bases between the two ends. Germline V gene sequence: CDR1 SGHAT, CDR2 FQNNGV. This CDR3 contains 15 residues. The CDR3 nucleotides read TGTGCCAGCAGAACCATACGGGGTAACTCCTACGAGCAGTACTTC. Encoded protein: CASRTIRGNSYEQYF. The full variable domain, with the rest looked up from reference TRBV11-2 and TRBJ2-7, is EAGVAQSPRYKIIEKRQSVAFWCNPISGHATLYWYQQILGQGPKLLIQFQNNGVVDDSQLPKDRFSAERLKGVDSTLKIQPAKLEDSAVYLCASRTIRGNSYEQYFGPGTRLTVT.

The CDR3 region has the DNA TGTGCTAGTGGACCAGGGACGGGACAAGGCAATCAGCCCCAGCATTTT. It codes for CASGPGTGQGNQPQHF. J is TRBJ1-5 and V is TRBV12-5; possibly TRBD1 for D (6 bases). V was clipped by 6 bases and J by 2 bases, with 17 bases between them. Germline V lookup: CDR1 LGHNT, CDR2 FRNRAP. The CDR3 has 16 residues.

The chain links TRBV13 to TRBJ2-7, with D perhaps TRBD2 (5 bases). The CDR3 spans 15 residues. Germline-derived CDR1 and CDR2 are PRHDT and FYEKMQ (reference sequence). The V and J ends lost 0 bases and 0 bases respectively, with 9 bases between them. In nucleotides, the CDR3 is TGTGCCAGCAGCTTAGGGGCCCTAGCCTCCTACGAGCAGTACTTC. Its protein product is CASSLGALASYEQYF.

The chain couples TRBV21-1 to TRBJ2-2; the table's D call of TRBD2 was not tested on the DNA. TRBV21-1 has pseudogene status. CDR3 length: 16 residues. CDR3 coding DNA: TGTGCCAGCAGCAAAGCGGAGGGGTGGTGCACCGGGGAGCTGTTTTTT. Its protein is CASSKAEGWCTGELFF.

The rearrangement links TRBV29-1 to TRBJ1-1; the match to TRBD1 covers 8 bases. The germline V gene encodes CDR1 SQVTM and CDR2 ANQGSEA. The J segment lost 1 base and the V segment lost 6 bases, leaving 10 bases of the junction unmatched. The CDR3 contains 15 residues. The CDR3 sequence: CSVVARTGSNTEAFF. The DNA of the CDR3 is TGCAGCGTCGTGGCTCGGACAGGGTCGAACACTGAAGCTTTCTTT.

V gene TRBV10-3 combines with J gene TRBJ2-1, with D perhaps TRBD2 (5 bases). V was clipped by 4 bases and J by 6 bases, with 7 bases between them. CDR3 length: 12 residues. Germline V gene sequence: CDR1 ENHRY, CDR2 SYGVKD. CDR3 region: CAISGTGNEQFF. The DNA of the CDR3 is TGTGCCATCAGTGGGACTGGCAATGAGCAGTTCTTC.